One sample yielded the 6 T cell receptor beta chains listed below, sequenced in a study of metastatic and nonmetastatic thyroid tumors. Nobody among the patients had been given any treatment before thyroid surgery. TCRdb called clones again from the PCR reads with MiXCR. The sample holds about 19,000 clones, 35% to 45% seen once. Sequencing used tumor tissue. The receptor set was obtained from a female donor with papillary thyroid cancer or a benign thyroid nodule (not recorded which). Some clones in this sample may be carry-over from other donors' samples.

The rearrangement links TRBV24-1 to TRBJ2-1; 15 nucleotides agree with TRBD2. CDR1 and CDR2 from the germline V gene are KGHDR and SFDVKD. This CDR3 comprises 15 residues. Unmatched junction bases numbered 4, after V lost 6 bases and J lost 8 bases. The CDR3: CATSWTSGRADEQFF. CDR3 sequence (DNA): TGTGCCACCAGTTGGACTAGCGGGAGGGCCGATGAGCAGTTCTTC.

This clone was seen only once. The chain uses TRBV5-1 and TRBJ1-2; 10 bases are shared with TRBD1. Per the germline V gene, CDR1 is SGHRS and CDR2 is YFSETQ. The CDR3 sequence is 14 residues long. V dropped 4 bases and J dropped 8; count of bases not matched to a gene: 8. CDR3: CASSDGQGVEGYTF. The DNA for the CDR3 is TGCGCCAGCAGCGACGGACAGGGGGTGGAAGGCTACACCTTC.

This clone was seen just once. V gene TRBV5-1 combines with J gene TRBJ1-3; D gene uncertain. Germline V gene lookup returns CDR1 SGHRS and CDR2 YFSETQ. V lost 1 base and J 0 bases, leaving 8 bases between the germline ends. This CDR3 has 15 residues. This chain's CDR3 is CASSLYSGSGNTIYF. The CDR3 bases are TGCGCCAGCAGCTTGTATTCCGGCTCTGGAAACACCATATATTTT.

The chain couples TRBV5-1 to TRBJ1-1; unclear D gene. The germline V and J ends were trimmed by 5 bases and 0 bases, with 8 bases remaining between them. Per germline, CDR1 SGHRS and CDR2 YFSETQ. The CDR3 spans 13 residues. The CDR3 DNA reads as TGCGCCAGCAGAGGAAAAATGAACACTGAAGCTTTCTTT. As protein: CASRGKMNTEAFF. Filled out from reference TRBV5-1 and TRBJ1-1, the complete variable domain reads KAGVTQTPRYLIKTRGQQVTLSCSPISGHRSVSWYQQTPGQGLQFLFEYFSETQRNKGNFPGRFSGRQFSNSRSEMNVSTLELGDSALYLCASRGKMNTEAFFGQGTRLTVV.

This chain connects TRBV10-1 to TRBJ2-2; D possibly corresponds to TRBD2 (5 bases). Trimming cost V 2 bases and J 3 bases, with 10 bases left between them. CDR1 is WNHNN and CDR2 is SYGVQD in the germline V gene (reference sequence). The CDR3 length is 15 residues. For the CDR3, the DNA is TGCGCCAGCAGTGAGGAGGGCTTGCACACCGGGGAGCTGTTTTTT. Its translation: CASSEEGLHTGELFF.

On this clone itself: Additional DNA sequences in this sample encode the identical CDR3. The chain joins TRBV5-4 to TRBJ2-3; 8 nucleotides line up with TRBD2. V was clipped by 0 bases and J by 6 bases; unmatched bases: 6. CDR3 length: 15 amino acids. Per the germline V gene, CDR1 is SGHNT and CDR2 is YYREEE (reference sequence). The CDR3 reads CASSLEAGELDTQYF. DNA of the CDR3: TGTGCCAGCAGCTTGGAAGCGGGAGAGTTGGATACGCAGTATTTT. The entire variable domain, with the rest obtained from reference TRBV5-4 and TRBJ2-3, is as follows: ETGVTQSPTHLIKTRGQQVTLRCSSQSGHNTVSWYQQALGQGPQFIFQYYREEENGRGNFPPRFSGLQFPNYSSELNVNALELDDSALYLCASSLEAGELDTQYFGPGTRLTVL.